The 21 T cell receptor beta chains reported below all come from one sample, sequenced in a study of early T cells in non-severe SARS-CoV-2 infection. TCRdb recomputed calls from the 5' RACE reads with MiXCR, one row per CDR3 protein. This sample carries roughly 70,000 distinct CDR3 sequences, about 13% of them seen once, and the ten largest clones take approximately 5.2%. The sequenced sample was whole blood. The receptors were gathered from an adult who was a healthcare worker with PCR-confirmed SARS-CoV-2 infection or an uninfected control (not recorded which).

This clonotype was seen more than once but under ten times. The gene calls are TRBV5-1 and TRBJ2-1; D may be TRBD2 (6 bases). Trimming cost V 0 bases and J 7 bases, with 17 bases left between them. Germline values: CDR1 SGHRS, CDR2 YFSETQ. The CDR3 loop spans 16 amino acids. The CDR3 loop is CASSLGRGTGQNEQFF. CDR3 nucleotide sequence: TGCGCCAGCAGCTTGGGGCGCGGGACCGGCCAGAATGAGCAGTTCTTC.

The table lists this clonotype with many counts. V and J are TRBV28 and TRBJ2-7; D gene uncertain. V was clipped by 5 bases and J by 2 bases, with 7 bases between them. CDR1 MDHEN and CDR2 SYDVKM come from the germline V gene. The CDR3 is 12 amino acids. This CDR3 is CASSENPYEQYF. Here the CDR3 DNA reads TGTGCCAGCAGTGAGAATCCCTACGAGCAGTACTTC.

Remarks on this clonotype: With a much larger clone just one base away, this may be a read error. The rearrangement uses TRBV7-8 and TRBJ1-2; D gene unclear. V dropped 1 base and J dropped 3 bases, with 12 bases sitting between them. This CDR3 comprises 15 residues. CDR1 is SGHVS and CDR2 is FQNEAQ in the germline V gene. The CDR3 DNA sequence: TGTGCCAGCAGCTTAGGGATACGGGCGCACTATGGCTACACCTTC. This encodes CASSLGIRAHYGYTF.

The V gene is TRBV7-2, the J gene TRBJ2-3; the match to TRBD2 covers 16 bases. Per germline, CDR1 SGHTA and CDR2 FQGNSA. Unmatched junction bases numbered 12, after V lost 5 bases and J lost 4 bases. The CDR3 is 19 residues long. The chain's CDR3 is CASSRGLAGGRRLADTQYF. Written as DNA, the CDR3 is TGTGCCAGCAGCAGGGGACTAGCGGGGGGGCGTAGGCTTGCAGATACGCAGTATTTT.

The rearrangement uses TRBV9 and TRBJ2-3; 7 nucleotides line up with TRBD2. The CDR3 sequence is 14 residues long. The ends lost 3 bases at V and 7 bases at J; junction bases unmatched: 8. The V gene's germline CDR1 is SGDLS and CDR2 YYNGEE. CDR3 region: CASSGTGTTYTQYF. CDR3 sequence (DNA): TGTGCCAGCAGCGGTACCGGGACTACCTATACGCAGTATTTT. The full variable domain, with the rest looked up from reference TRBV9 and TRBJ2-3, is DSGVTQTPKHLITATGQRVTLRCSPRSGDLSVYWYQQSLDQGLQFLIQYYNGEERAKGNILERFSAQQFPDLHSELNLSSLELGDSALYFCASSGTGTTYTQYFGPGTRLTVL.

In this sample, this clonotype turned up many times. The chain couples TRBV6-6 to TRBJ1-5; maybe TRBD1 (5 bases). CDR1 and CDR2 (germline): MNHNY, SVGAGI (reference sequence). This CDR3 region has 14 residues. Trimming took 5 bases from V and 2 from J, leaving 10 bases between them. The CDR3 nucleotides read TGTGCCAGCAGTAGGGACGGGGGCAATCAGCCCCAGCATTTT. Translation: CASSRDGGNQPQHF.

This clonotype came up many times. The CDR3 region is CASSLDLWDPTTGELFF. The CDR3 DNA reads as TGTGCCAGCAGCTTAGATCTGTGGGACCCAACCACCGGGGAGCTGTTTTTT. The J gene is TRBJ2-2, the V gene TRBV11-2, with D perhaps assigned TRBD1 or TRBD2 (5 bases each). The length of the CDR3 is 17 residues. Germline V gene data show CDR1 as SGHAT and CDR2 as FQNNGV. Between the trimmed V and J ends, which lost 0 bases and 4 bases, there was a span of 15 bases. Variable domain in full (rest from reference TRBV11-2 and TRBJ2-2): EAGVAQSPRYKIIEKRQSVAFWCNPISGHATLYWYQQILGQGPKLLIQFQNNGVVDDSQLPKDRFSAERLKGVDSTLKIQPAKLEDSAVYLCASSLDLWDPTTGELFFGEGSRLTVL.

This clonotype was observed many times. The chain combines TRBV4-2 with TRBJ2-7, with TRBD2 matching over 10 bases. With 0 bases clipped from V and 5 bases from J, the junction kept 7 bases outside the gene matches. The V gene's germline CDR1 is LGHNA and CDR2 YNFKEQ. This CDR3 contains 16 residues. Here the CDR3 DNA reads TGTGCCAGCAGCCAAGACTGGGAGCGGGGGGGCGACGAGCAGTACTTC. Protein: CASSQDWERGGDEQYF.

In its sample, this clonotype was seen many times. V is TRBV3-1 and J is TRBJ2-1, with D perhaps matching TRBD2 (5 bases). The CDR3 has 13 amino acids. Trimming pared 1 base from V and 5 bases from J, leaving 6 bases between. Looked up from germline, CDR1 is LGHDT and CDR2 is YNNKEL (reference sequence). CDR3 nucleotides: TGTGCCAGCAGCCAAGCGGGGAACAATGAGCAGTTCTTC. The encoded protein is CASSQAGNNEQFF.

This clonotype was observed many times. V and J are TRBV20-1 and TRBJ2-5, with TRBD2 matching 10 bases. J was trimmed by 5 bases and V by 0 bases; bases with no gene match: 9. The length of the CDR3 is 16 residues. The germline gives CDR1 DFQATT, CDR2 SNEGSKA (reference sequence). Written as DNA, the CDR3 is TGCAGTGCTAGAGACGTAGCGGGGGGCCCTCTTGAGACCCAGTACTTC. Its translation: CSARDVAGGPLETQYF.

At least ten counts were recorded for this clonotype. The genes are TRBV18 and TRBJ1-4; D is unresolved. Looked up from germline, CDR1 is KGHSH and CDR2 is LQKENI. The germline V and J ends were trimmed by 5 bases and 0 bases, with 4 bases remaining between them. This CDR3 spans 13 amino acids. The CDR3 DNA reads TGTGCCAGCTCAGCGACAACTAATGAAAAACTGTTTTTT. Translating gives CASSATTNEKLFF.

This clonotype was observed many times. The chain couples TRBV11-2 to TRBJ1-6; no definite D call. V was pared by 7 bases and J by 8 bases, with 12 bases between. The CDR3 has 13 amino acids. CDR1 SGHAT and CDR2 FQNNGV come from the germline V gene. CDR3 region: CASIPHFDSPLHF. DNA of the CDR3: TGTGCCAGCATACCCCACTTTGATTCACCCCTCCACTTT.

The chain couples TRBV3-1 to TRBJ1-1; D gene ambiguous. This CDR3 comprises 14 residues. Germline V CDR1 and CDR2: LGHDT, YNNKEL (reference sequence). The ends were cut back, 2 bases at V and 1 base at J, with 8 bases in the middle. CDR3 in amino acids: CASSQNSWNTEAFF. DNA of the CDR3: TGTGCCAGCAGCCAAAATAGTTGGAACACTGAAGCTTTCTTT.

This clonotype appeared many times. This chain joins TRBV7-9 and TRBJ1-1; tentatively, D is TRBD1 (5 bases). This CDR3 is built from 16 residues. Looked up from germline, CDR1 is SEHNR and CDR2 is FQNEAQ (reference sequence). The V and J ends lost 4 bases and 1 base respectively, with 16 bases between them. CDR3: CASSSRGVVKNTEAFF. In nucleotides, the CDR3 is TGTGCCAGCAGCTCCCGGGGGGTGGTGAAGAACACTGAAGCTTTCTTT.

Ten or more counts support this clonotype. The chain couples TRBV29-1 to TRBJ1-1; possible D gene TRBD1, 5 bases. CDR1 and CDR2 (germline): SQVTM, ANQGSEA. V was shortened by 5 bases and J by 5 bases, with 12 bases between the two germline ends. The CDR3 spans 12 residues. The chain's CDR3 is CSVSPRGTEAFF. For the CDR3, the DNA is TGCAGCGTTTCACCGAGGGGAACTGAAGCTTTCTTT.

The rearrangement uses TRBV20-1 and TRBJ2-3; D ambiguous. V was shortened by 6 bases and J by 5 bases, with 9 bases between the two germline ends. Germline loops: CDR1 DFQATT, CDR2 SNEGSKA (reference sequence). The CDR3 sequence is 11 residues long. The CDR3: CSAHWGDTQYF. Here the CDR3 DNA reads TGCAGTGCCCATTGGGGAGATACGCAGTATTTT.

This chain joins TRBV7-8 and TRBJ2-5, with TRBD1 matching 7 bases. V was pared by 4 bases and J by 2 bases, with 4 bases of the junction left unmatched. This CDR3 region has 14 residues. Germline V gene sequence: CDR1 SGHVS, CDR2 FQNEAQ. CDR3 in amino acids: CASSYRTGQETQYF. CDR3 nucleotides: TGTGCCAGCAGCTACCGGACAGGACAAGAGACCCAGTACTTC.

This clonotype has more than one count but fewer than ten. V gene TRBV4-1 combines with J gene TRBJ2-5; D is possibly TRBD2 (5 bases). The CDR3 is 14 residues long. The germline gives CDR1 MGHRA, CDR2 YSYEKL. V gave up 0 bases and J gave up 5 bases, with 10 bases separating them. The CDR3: CASSQDSARETQYF. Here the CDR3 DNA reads TGCGCCAGCAGCCAAGATAGCGCGCGGGAGACCCAGTACTTC.

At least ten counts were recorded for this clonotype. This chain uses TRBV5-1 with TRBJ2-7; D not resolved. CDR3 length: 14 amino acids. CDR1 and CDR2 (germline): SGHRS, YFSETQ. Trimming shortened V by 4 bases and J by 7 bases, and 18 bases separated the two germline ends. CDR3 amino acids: CASSTEQSSREQYF. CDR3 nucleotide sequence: TGCGCCAGCAGCACCGAACAGAGTTCGAGGGAGCAGTACTTC.

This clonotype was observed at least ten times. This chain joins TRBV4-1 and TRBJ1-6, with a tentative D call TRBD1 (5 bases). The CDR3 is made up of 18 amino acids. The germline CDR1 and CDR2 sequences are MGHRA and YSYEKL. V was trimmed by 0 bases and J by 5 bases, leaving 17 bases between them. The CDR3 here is CASSQEWQGFSDNSPLHF. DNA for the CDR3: TGCGCCAGCAGCCAAGAATGGCAGGGATTCTCGGATAATTCACCCCTCCACTTT.

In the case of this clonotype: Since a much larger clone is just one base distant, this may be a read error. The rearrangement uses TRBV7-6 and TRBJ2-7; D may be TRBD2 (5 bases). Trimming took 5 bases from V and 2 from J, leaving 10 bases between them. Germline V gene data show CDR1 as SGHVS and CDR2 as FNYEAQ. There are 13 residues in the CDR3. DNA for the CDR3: TGTGCCAGCAGCCCCGGGCGGGCCTACGAGCAGTACTTC. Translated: CASSPGRAYEQYF.